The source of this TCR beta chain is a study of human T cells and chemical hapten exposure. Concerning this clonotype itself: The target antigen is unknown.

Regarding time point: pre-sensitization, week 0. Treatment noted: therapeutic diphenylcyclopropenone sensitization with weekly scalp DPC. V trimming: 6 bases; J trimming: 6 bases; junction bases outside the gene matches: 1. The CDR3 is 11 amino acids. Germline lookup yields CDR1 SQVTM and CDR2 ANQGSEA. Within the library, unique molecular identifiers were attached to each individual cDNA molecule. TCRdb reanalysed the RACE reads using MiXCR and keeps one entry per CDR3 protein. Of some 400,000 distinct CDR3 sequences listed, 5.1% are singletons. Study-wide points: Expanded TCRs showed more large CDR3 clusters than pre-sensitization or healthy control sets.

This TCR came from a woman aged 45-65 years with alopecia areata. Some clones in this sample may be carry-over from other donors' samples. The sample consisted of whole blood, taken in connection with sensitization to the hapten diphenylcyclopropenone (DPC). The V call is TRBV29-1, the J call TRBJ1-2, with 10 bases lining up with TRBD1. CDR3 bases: TGCAGCGTGGGGACAGGGGATGGCTACACCTTC. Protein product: CSVGTGDGYTF.